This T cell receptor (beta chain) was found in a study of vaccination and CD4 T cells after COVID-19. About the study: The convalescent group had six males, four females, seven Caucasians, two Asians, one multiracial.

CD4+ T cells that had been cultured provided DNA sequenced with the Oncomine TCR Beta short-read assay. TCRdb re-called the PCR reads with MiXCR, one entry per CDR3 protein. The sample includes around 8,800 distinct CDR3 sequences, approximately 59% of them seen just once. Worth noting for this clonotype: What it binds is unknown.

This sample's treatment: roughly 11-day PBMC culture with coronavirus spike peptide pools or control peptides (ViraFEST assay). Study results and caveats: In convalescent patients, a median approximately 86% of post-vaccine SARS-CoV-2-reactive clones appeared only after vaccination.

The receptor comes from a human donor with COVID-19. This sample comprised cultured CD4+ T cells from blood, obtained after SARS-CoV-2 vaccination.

CDR3 sequence: CATSRIDYNSPLHF. CDR3 nucleotide sequence: TGTGCCACCAGCAGGATAGATTATAATTCACCCCTCCACTTT. The chain uses TRBV15 and TRBJ1-6; D remains ambiguous. Germline V gives CDR1 LNHNV, CDR2 YYDKDF (reference sequence). V was trimmed by 3 bases and J by 4 bases, leaving 7 bases between them. CDR3 length: 14 amino acids.